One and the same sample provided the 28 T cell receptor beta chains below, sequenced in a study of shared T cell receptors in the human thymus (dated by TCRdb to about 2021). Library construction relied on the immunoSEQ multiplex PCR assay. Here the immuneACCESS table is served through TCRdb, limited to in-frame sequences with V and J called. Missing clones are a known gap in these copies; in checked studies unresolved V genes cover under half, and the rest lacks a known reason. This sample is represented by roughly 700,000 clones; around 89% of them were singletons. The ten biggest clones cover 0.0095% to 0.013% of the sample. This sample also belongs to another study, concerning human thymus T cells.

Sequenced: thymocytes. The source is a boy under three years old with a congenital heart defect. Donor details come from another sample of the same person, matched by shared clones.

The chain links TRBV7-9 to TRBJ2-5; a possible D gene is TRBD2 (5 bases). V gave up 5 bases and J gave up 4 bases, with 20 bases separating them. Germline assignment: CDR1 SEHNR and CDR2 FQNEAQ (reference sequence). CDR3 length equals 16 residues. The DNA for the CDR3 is TGTGCCAGCAGCGGTAATCCGGGATTAAGTATAGAGACCCAGTACTTC. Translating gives CASSGNPGLSIETQYF.

CDR3: CASSPGQGKEDTEAFF. CDR3 in DNA: TGTGCCAGCAGCCCGGGACAGGGTAAGGAGGACACTGAAGCTTTCTTT. V and J are TRBV7-9 and TRBJ1-1, with TRBD1 matching 9 bases. The CDR3 runs to 16 residues. Germline CDR1 SEHNR, CDR2 FQNEAQ (reference sequence). V lost 5 bases and J lost 3; bases outside the gene matches: 10.

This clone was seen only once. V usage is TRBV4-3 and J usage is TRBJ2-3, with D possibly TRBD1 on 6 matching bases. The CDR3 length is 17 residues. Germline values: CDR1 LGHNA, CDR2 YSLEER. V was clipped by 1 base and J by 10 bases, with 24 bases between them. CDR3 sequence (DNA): TGCGCCAGCAGCCAAGTTCCCACGGGGCTAGGGGGTCGTGCGCAGTATTTT. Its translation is CASSQVPTGLGGRAQYF.

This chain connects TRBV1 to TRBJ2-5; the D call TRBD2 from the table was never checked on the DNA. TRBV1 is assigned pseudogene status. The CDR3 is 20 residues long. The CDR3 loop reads CTSSHRPGPAVRRGGETQYF. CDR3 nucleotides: TGCACCAGCAGCCATAGACCTGGTCCAGCGGTAAGGCGGGGGGGGGAGACCCAGTACTTC.

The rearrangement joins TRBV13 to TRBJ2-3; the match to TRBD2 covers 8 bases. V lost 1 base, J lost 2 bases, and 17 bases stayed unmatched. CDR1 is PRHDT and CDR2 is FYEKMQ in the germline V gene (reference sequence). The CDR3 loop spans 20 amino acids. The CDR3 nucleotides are TGTGCCAGCAGCTTAGCCCGGAAAGGGAGCCCAGCGGGAGACACAGATACGCAGTATTTT. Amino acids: CASSLARKGSPAGDTDTQYF.

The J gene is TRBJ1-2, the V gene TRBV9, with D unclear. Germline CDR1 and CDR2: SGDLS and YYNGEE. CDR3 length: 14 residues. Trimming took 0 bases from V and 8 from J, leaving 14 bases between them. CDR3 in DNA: TGTGCCAGCAGCGTAGCTTGGCAGGCTCGAGGCTACACCTTC. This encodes CASSVAWQARGYTF.

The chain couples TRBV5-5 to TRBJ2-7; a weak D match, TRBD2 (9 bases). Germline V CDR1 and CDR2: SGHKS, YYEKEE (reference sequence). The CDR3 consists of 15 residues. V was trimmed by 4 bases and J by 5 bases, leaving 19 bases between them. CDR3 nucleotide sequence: TGTGCCAGCAGCGCGGGGGGGGAACAGGGGGACGAGCAGTACTTC. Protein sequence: CASSAGGEQGDEQYF.

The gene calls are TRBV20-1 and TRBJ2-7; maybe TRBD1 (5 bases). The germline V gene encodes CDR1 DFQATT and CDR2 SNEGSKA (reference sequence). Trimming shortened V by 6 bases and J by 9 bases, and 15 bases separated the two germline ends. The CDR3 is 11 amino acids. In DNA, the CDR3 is TGCAGTGCCTCCGACAGCAGGAGGCAGTACTTC. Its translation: CSASDSRRQYF.

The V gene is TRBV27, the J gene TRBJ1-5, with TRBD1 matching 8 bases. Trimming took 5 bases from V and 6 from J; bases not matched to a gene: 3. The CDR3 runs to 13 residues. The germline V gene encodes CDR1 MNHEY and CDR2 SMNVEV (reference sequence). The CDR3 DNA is TGTGCCAGCAGTGACAGGGGTAGTCAGCCCCAGCATTTT. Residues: CASSDRGSQPQHF.

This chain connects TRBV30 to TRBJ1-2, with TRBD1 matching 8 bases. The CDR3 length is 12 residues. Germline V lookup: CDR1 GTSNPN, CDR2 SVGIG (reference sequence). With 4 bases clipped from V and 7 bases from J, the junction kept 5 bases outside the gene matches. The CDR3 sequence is CAWMDRVLGYTF. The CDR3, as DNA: TGTGCCTGGATGGACAGGGTTCTTGGCTACACCTTC.

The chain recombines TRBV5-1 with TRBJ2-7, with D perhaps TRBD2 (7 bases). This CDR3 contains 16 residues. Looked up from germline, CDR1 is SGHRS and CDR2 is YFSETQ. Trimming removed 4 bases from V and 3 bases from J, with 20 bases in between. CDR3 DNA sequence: TGCGCCAGCAGCCTGGGGCTTATAAGGGGGGGCTACGAGCAGTACTTC. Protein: CASSLGLIRGGYEQYF.

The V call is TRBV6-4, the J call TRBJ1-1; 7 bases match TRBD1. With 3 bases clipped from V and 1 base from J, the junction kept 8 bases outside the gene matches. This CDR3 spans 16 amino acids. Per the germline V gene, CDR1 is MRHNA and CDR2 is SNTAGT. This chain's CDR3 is CASSERDRGRNTEAFF. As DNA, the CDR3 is TGTGCCAGCAGTGAGAGGGACAGAGGAAGGAACACTGAAGCTTTCTTT.

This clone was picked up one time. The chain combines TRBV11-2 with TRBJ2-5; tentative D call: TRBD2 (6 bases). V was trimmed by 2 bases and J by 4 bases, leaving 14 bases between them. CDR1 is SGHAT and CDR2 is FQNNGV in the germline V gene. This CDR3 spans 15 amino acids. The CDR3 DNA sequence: TGTGCCAGCAGCTTACGGGAGTCGGTAGGAGAGACCCAGTACTTC. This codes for CASSLRESVGETQYF.

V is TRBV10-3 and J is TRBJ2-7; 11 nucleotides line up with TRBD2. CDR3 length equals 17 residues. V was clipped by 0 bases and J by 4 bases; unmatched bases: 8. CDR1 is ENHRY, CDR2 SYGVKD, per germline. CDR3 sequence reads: CAISESKGLADVYEQYF. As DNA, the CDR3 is TGTGCCATCAGTGAGTCGAAGGGACTAGCGGACGTTTACGAGCAGTACTTC.

In DNA form, the CDR3 reads TGTGCCATCAGTGAGTCGAGGGTGGACCCCTACAATGAGCAGTTCTTC. Protein product: CAISESRVDPYNEQFF. J is TRBJ2-1 and V is TRBV10-3, with a possible D match to TRBD2 (5 bases). In germline, CDR1 is ENHRY, CDR2 SYGVKD. The length of the CDR3 is 16 residues. V was trimmed by 0 bases and J by 2 bases, leaving 11 bases between them.

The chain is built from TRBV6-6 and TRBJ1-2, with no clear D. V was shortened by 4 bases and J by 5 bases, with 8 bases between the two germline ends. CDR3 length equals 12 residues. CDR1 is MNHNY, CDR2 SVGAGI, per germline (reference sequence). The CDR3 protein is CASSSVIYGYTF. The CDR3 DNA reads TGTGCCAGCAGTTCAGTCATATATGGCTACACCTTC.

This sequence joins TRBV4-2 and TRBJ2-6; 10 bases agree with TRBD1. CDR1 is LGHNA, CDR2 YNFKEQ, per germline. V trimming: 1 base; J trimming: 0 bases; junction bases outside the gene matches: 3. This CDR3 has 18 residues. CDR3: CASSQGGQGYSGANVLTF. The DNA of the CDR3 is TGTGCCAGCAGCCAAGGGGGACAGGGGTACTCTGGGGCCAACGTCCTGACTTTC.

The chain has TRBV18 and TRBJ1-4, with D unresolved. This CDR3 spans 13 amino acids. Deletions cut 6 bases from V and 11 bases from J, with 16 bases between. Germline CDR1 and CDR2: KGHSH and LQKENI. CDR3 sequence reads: CASSPSTHRKLFF. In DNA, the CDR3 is TGTGCCAGCTCGCCCTCCACTCACCGGAAACTGTTTTTT.

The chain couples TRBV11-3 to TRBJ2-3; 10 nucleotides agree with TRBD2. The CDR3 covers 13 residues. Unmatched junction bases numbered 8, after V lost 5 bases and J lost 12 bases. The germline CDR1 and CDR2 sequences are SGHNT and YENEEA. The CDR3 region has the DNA TGTGCCAGCAGCCCCCCTAGCGGGAGCCCCCAGTATTTT. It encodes CASSPPSGSPQYF.

CDR3 loop: CASSIQAGVGDEQFF. As DNA, the CDR3 is TGTGCCAGTAGTATACAGGCGGGAGTCGGGGATGAGCAGTTCTTC. This chain joins TRBV19 and TRBJ2-1; 7 nucleotides agree with TRBD2. The V and J ends lost 2 bases and 8 bases, in that order; junction bases with no gene match: 9. Germline V lookup: CDR1 LNHDA, CDR2 SQIVND (reference sequence). This CDR3 region has 15 residues.

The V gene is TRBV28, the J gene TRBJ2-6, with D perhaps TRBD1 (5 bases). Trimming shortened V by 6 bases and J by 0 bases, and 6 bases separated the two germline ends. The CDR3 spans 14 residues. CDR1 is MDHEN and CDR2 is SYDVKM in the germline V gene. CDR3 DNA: TGTGCCAGCAGGCAGGGCTCTGGGGCCAACGTCCTGACTTTC. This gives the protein CASRQGSGANVLTF.

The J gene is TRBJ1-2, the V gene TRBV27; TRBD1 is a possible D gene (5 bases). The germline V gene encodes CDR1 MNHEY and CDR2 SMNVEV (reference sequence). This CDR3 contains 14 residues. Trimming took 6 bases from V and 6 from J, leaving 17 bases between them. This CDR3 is CASSPWGGRHGYTF. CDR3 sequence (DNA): TGTGCCAGCAGCCCATGGGGGGGGAGGCATGGCTACACCTTC.

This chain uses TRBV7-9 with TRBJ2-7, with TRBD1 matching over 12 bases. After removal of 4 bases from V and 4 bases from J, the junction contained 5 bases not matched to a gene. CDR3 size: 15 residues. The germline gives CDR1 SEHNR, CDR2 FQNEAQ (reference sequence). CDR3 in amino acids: CASSSGQGAPYEQYF. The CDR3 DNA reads TGTGCCAGCAGCTCGGGACAGGGGGCGCCGTACGAGCAGTACTTC.

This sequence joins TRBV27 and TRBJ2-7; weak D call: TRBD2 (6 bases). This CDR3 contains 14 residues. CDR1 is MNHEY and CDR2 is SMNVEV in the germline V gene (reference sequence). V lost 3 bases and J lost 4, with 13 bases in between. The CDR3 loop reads CASSFRERGYEQYF. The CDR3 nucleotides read TGTGCCAGCAGTTTTCGGGAGAGAGGGTACGAGCAGTACTTC.

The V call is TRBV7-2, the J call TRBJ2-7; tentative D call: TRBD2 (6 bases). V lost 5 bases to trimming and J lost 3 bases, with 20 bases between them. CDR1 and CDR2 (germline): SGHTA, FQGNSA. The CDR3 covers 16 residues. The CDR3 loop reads CASSPLRREEVYEQYF. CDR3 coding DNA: TGTGCCAGCAGCCCCCTTCGTAGGGAGGAAGTCTACGAGCAGTACTTC.

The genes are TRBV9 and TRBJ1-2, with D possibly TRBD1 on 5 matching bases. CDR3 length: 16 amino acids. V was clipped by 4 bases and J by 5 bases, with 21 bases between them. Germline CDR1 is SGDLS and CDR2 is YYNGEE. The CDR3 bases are TGTGCCAGCAGCTTCGGACCCGGGAGGGGCCTTTATGGCTACACCTTC. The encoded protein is CASSFGPGRGLYGYTF. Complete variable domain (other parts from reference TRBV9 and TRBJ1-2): DSGVTQTPKHLITATGQRVTLRCSPRSGDLSVYWYQQSLDQGLQFLIQYYNGEERAKGNILERFSAQQFPDLHSELNLSSLELGDSALYFCASSFGPGRGLYGYTFGSGTRLTVV.

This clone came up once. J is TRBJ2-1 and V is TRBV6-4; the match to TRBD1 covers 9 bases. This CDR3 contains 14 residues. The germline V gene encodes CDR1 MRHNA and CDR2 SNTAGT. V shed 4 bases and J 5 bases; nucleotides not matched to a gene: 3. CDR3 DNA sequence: TGTGCCAGCAGTGCGCGGACAGGGGACAATGAGCAGTTCTTC. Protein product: CASSARTGDNEQFF.

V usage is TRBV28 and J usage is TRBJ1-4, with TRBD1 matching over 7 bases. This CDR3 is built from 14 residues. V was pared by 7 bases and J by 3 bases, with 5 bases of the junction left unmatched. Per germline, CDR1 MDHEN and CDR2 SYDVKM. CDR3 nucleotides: TGTGCCAGCACCCCGGGACAGTCTAATGAAAAACTGTTTTTT. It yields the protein CASTPGQSNEKLFF. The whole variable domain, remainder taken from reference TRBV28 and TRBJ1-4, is DVKVTQSSRYLVKRTGEKVFLECVQDMDHENMFWYRQDPGLGLRLIYFSYDVKMKEKGDIPEGYSVSREKKERFSLILESASTNQTSMYLCASTPGQSNEKLFFGSGTQLSVL.